This T cell receptor (delta chain) was observed in a study of gamma-delta T cells after stem cell transplantation. TCRdb re-identified clones in the RT-PCR reads via CATT. The repertoire holds roughly 2,700 delta-chain clones, with 3.5% to 4.5% as singletons. V was pared by 2 bases and J by 0 bases, with 9 bases of the junction left unmatched. The germline V gene encodes CDR1 GEAIGNYY and CDR2 EKD. CDR3 size: 18 residues. There are a few counts of this clone. Material for sequencing was gamma-delta T cells. The genes are TRDV2 and TRDJ1; TRDD3 matches 12 bases. This clonotype originated in a human donor. It is not recorded whose cells these are; they may come from a transplant donor. CDR3 sequence (DNA): TGTGCCTGTGACAAGCTGGGGGATACGGGGGTGTACACCGATAAACTCATCTTT. This gives the protein CACDKLGDTGVYTDKLIF.